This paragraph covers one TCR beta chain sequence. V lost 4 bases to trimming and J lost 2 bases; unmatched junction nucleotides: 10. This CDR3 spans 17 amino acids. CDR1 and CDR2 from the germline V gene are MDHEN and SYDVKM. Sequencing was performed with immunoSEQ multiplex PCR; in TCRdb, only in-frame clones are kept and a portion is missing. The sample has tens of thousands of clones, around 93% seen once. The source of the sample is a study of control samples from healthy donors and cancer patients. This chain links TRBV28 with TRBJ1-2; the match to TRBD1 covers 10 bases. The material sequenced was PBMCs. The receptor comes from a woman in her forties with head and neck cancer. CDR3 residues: CASSSRDRGFSNYGYTF. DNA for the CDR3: TGTGCCAGCAGTTCCCGGGACAGGGGCTTCTCCAACTATGGCTACACCTTC.